This T cell receptor beta chain derives from a study of cytomegalovirus exposure and HLA in healthy donors. Comments on this clone: Antigen unknown.

Amplification used 60 Vbeta primers and 13 Jbeta primers. Sequencing was performed with immunoSEQ multiplex PCR; in TCRdb, only in-frame clones are kept and a portion is missing. This table has around 95,000 clones, about 85% appearing once. Study-level results: Per a later analysis, fewer than 20,000 TCR beta sequences showed association with HLA alleles at 0.05 false discovery rate. In an earlier analysis, in some 600 donors, most V segments appeared productive either ~90% or ~30% of the time. TCR beta chains numbering 164 were designated cytomegalovirus-associated. It was likely that a cluster of highly shared sequence variants was a sequencing artifact.

The sequence was obtained from a female donor in good health and CMV-seropositive. Specimen: PBMCs.

The DNA for the CDR3 is TGTGCCAGCAGTGAAGCCCGAGGGACTACTACAGATACGCAGTATTTT. This encodes CASSEARGTTTDTQYF. The chain couples TRBV2 to TRBJ2-3; TRBD2 aligns across 7 bases. V was pared by 0 bases and J by 3 bases, with 6 bases of the junction left unmatched. The CDR3 extends over 16 amino acids. Germline V gives CDR1 SNHLY, CDR2 FYNNEI.